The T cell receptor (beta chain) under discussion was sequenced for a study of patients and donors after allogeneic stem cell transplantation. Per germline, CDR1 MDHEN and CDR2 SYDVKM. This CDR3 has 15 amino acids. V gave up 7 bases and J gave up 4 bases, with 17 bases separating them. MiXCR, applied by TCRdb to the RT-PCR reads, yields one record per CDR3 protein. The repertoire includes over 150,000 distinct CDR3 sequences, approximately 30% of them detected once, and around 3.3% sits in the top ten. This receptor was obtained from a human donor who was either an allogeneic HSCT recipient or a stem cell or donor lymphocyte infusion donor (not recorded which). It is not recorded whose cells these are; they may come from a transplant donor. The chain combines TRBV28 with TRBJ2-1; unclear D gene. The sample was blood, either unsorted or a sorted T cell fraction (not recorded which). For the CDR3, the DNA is TGTGCCAGCACACTCGGGTCTGGGTGGTACAATGAGCAGTTCTTC. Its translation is CASTLGSGWYNEQFF.